The 11 T cell receptor beta chains presented below share a single source sample, sequenced in a study of a mutant IDH1 vaccine in newly diagnosed glioma. Time point denoted: baseline, week 1 (first vaccination visit). Treatment defined: pre-vaccination baseline after standard-of-care therapy. This table comes from immunoSEQ multiplex PCR, and its TCRdb copy is limited to in-frame clones, with some not included. The table records about 92,000 clones, about four fifths of them present only once. The sample here was PBMCs, taken from a glioma patient treated with radiotherapy, temozolomide or both. The receptors stem from a woman aged 50 to 60 with glioma.

The chain uses TRBV4-3 and TRBJ2-2; D possibly corresponds to TRBD2 (6 bases). The germline V and J ends were trimmed by 0 bases and 8 bases, with 19 bases remaining between them. Germline-derived CDR1 and CDR2 are LGHNA and YSLEER. The CDR3 has 17 amino acids. CDR3 protein: CASSQEGGTRLDGELFF. In nucleotides, the CDR3 is TGCGCCAGCAGCCAAGAAGGAGGGACCCGTCTTGATGGGGAGCTGTTTTTT.

This rearrangement joins TRBV30 to TRBJ1-4; no clear D. Per germline, CDR1 GTSNPN and CDR2 SVGIG (reference sequence). CDR3 length equals 11 residues. V was shortened by 2 bases and J by 8 bases, with 6 bases between the two germline ends. CDR3 residues: CAWSTTEKLFF. CDR3 nucleotides: TGTGCCTGGAGTACGACGGAAAAACTGTTTTTT.

This chain joins TRBV27 and TRBJ2-5, with 7 bases aligning to TRBD1. The CDR3 contains 14 residues. Germline loops: CDR1 MNHEY, CDR2 SMNVEV (reference sequence). After removal of 6 bases from V and 2 bases from J, the junction contained 6 bases not matched to a gene. As DNA, the CDR3 is TGTGCCAGCAGCAGACAGGGTAGGCAAGAGACCCAGTACTTC. It specifies CASSRQGRQETQYF.

This clone has only a few counts. CDR3 protein: CSVERNGYTF. The CDR3 DNA reads as TGCAGCGTTGAACGGAATGGCTACACCTTC. J is TRBJ1-2 and V is TRBV29-1, with D uncertain. The CDR3 contains 10 residues. Germline CDR1 reads SQVTM; CDR2 reads ANQGSEA. Between the trimmed V and J ends, which lost 2 bases and 6 bases, there was a span of 4 bases.

This clone was found once. The V call is TRBV2, the J call TRBJ2-2; D is unresolved. Deletions cut 8 bases from V and 5 bases from J, with 15 bases between. Germline CDR1 reads SNHLY; CDR2 reads FYNNEI. The CDR3 length is 14 residues. The CDR3 loop reads CASLVDRRTGELFF. The CDR3 DNA is TGTGCCAGCCTCGTCGATAGAAGGACCGGGGAGCTGTTTTTT.

The genes are TRBV5-5 and TRBJ1-4; perhaps TRBD1 as D (6 bases). The CDR3 consists of 15 residues. V lost 4 bases and J lost 3, with 13 bases in between. Germline CDR1 is SGHKS and CDR2 is YYEKEE (reference sequence). The CDR3 DNA is TGTGCCAGCAGCCCCCTGGGGGGCGCTAATGAAAAACTGTTTTTT. It codes for CASSPLGGANEKLFF.

This clone was seen only once. The rearrangement links TRBV9 to TRBJ1-6, with 7 bases identical to TRBD1. The CDR3 covers 15 residues. Unmatched junction bases numbered 6, after V lost 0 bases and J lost 9 bases. CDR1 SGDLS and CDR2 YYNGEE come from the germline V gene. The CDR3: CASSVATGKGSPLHF. Here the CDR3 DNA reads TGTGCCAGCAGCGTAGCGACAGGGAAAGGTTCACCCCTCCACTTT. Filled out from reference TRBV9 and TRBJ1-6, the complete variable domain reads DSGVTQTPKHLITATGQRVTLRCSPRSGDLSVYWYQQSLDQGLQFLIQYYNGEERAKGNILERFSAQQFPDLHSELNLSSLELGDSALYFCASSVATGKGSPLHFGNGTRLTVT.

This chain connects TRBV5-1 to TRBJ2-3; 8 bases match TRBD2. CDR3 length: 13 residues. The junction had 1 base not matched to a gene; V was cut back by 3 bases and J by 4 bases. Germline CDR1 and CDR2: SGHRS and YFSETQ. The CDR3 region has the DNA TGCGCCAGCAGCTCGACTAGCGCAGATACGCAGTATTTT. Its translation: CASSSTSADTQYF.

This clone was counted only a few times. The chain combines TRBV6-4 with TRBJ1-2; D not certain. The CDR3 sequence is 15 residues long. Germline V lookup: CDR1 MRHNA, CDR2 SNTAGT. V lost 0 bases and J 8 bases, leaving 16 bases between the germline ends. The CDR3, as DNA: TGTGCCAGCAGTGACTCTTTCGACAAGCAGGAGGGCTACACCTTC. It is translated as CASSDSFDKQEGYTF.

The rearrangement links TRBV10-3 to TRBJ2-7; D gene ambiguous. The germline V gene encodes CDR1 ENHRY and CDR2 SYGVKD. The CDR3 consists of 11 residues. With 5 bases removed from V and 2 bases from J, the gap between germline ends came to 4 bases. In DNA form, the CDR3 reads TGTGCCATCAGTTCTACCTACGAGCAGTACTTC. It is translated as CAISSTYEQYF.

The chain recombines TRBV4-1 with TRBJ1-5, with D tentatively TRBD1 (5 bases). This CDR3 contains 15 residues. In germline, CDR1 is MGHRA, CDR2 YSYEKL. V lost 3 bases and J lost 5, with 14 bases in between. This CDR3 reads CASSQIGTAYQPQHF. CDR3 DNA: TGCGCCAGCAGCCAGATAGGGACCGCGTATCAGCCCCAGCATTTT.